This T cell receptor (beta chain) originates from a study of blood T cell repertoires in COVID-19. Study background: Sites in the United States, Italy and Spain provided acute and convalescent COVID-19 samples. T cells, B-cell-depleted T cells, or PBMCs supplied cDNA or gDNA.

This clone has only a few counts. Methods used by the authors: Scientists estimated how many nucleated cells there were by amplifying reference gene primers. Method: immunoSEQ multiplex PCR; TCRdb's copy keeps in-frame clones and lacks some. The V and J calls and clone size are taken from that table; D and trimming were inferred from the DNA. The sample has roughly 100,000 clones, approximately 89% seen once. Germline V gene lookup returns CDR1 SGHDT and CDR2 YYEEEE. The CDR3 covers 13 residues. V was shortened by 0 bases and J by 8 bases, with 8 bases between the two germline ends. This clonotype originated in a human donor in a cohort sampled during active COVID-19. The rearrangement links TRBV5-6 to TRBJ1-4; TRBD1 might be the D (6 bases). The sample taken for sequencing was peripheral blood. CDR3 nucleotides: TGTGCCAGCAGCTTGGATCAGGGGGAAAAACTGTTTTTT. Translating it yields CASSLDQGEKLFF.